This is a list of T cell receptor beta chains from one sample in a study of T-cell memory formation after mild COVID-19. TCRdb passed the 5' RACE reads through MiXCR, listing each CDR3 protein once. The table includes nearly 250,000 distinct CDR3 sequences, roughly 14% detected once. The sample was PBMCs or a T cell subset sorted from them (not recorded which). The origin of the receptors is an adult woman who had mild COVID-19 (a few samples of this study predate the infection). Cell type and time point are not known. Each CDR3 is given with its conserved first and last residue. Fields, in order: V gene, clone size, J gene, D gene, CDR3 protein, CDR3 DNA. D genes are given only for firm matches. Size tells how often a clone was seen (once, few, many) or the class of an expanded clone, and some rows leave it out.

TRBV7-2	-	TRBJ2-5	-	CASSRGGMIGETQYF	TGTGCCAGCAGCCGCGGCGGGATGATTGGAGAGACCCAGTACTTC
TRBV7-2	many	TRBJ2-3	-	CASQLGGRGTDTQYF	TGTGCCAGCCAGTTAGGAGGGCGCGGCACAGATACGCAGTATTTT
TRBV15	-	TRBJ1-4	-	CATSRDLGSSNEKLFF	TGTGCCACCAGCAGAGATCTTGGGAGCTCTAATGAAAAACTGTTTTTT
TRBV5-1	few	TRBJ2-5	-	CASSWLATAQETQYF	TGCGCCAGCAGCTGGCTAGCGACTGCCCAAGAGACCCAGTACTTC
TRBV6-2/TRBV6-3	few	TRBJ2-1	-	CASSEPWGSEFGNEQFF	TGTGCCAGCAGCGAGCCATGGGGGTCGGAGTTCGGCAATGAGCAGTTCTTC
TRBV2	-	TRBJ2-5	TRBD2	CANQQGHSGRETQYF	TGTGCCAACCAGCAAGGTCATAGCGGGAGAGAGACCCAGTACTTC
TRBV24-1	few	TRBJ2-3	-	CATSRGRTDTQYF	TGTGCCACCAGCCGGGGACGGACAGATACGCAGTATTTT
TRBV7-8	few	TRBJ1-5	TRBD1	CASSADRDQPQHF	TGTGCCAGCAGCGCCGACAGGGATCAGCCCCAGCATTTT
TRBV18	-	TRBJ2-7	-	CASSQGRDGEQYF	TGTGCCAGCTCCCAGGGACGGGACGGCGAGCAGTACTTC
TRBV29-1	few	TRBJ1-2	-	CSVEDSPQGGRLF	TGCAGCGTTGAAGATAGTCCCCAGGGAGGACGTCTCTTC
TRBV6-5	few	TRBJ2-2	-	CASSYRLRRNTGELFF	TGTGCCAGCAGTTACCGACTTAGGAGGAACACCGGGGAGCTGTTTTTT
TRBV5-3	few	TRBJ1-5	-	CAGPQGRECGNQPQHF	TGTGCCGGGCCCCAGGGGAGGGAATGCGGCAATCAGCCCCAGCATTTT
TRBV28	-	TRBJ1-2	TRBD1	CASRVRDRVYGYTF	TGTGCCAGCAGAGTCCGGGACAGGGTCTATGGCTACACCTTC
TRBV4-1	-	TRBJ1-6	-	CASSQQRDSPLHF	TGCGCCAGCAGCCAACAAAGGGATTCACCCCTCCACTTT
TRBV6-5	many	TRBJ1-2	-	CASTGGYGYTF	TGTGCCAGCACGGGGGGCTATGGCTACACCTTC
TRBV6-1	-	TRBJ1-2	-	CASSEANEGSQAF	TGTGCCAGCAGTGAAGCGAATGAGGGGTCCCAAGCTTTC
TRBV9	-	TRBJ2-5	TRBD2	CASSLGLAGMVETQYF	TGTGCCAGCAGCCTGGGTCTAGCGGGAATGGTGGAGACCCAGTACTTC
TRBV6-6	-	TRBJ2-7	TRBD1	CASRSRGQDYEQYF	TGTGCCAGCAGGTCAAGGGGACAGGACTACGAGCAGTACTTC
TRBV18	-	TRBJ1-1	-	CASSPLAQGPNTEAFF	TGTGCCAGCTCACCTCTCGCACAGGGACCGAACACTGAAGCTTTCTTT
TRBV5-1	few	TRBJ2-7	-	CASSFDHGRSYEQYF	TGCGCCAGCAGCTTCGACCACGGACGGTCCTACGAGCAGTACTTC
TRBV4-1	-	TRBJ1-2	TRBD1	CASSARTGPGYTF	TGCGCCAGCAGCGCCCGGACAGGGCCCGGCTACACCTTC
TRBV7-2	-	TRBJ2-1	TRBD2	CASSSDGTSGRTHNEQFF	TGTGCCAGCAGCTCAGACGGGACTAGCGGGAGGACCCACAATGAGCAGTTCTTC
TRBV29-1	-	TRBJ2-7	TRBD1	CAGGSPYEQYF	TGCGCAGGGGGCTCTCCCTACGAGCAGTACTTC
TRBV12-3/TRBV12-4	few	TRBJ1-2	-	CASSLSGPTGYTF	TGTGCCAGCAGTTTATCAGGGCCGACTGGCTACACCTTC
TRBV12-3/TRBV12-4	-	TRBJ2-3	TRBD2	CASSLTSGVDTQYF	TGTGCCAGCAGTCTGACTAGCGGGGTGGATACGCAGTATTTT
TRBV7-3	-	TRBJ2-2	TRBD2	CASSSQSTGLAGGTGELFF	TGTGCCAGCAGCTCCCAATCCACCGGACTAGCGGGAGGTACCGGGGAGCTGTTTTTT
TRBV4-3	many	TRBJ2-7	TRBD1	CASSPGTGDEQYF	TGCGCCAGCAGCCCCGGGACAGGGGACGAGCAGTACTTC
TRBV13	-	TRBJ2-7	-	CASSLGAGRSYEQYF	TGTGCCAGCAGCTTAGGAGCTGGGCGGTCCTACGAGCAGTACTTC
TRBV30	few	TRBJ2-4	-	CAWSGQTPYIQYF	TGTGCCTGGAGTGGACAGACGCCCTACATTCAGTACTTC
TRBV7-6	-	TRBJ2-1	TRBD2	CASSWGLAALNEQFF	TGTGCCAGCAGCTGGGGACTAGCGGCTCTTAATGAGCAGTTCTTC
TRBV20-1	-	TRBJ1-1	TRBD1	CSAPRQGGDTEAFF	TGCAGTGCTCCTCGACAGGGAGGAGACACTGAAGCTTTCTTT
TRBV20-1	-	TRBJ2-2	-	CSARDRRDVNTGELFF	TGCAGTGCTAGAGATCGACGGGATGTGAACACCGGGGAGCTGTTTTTT
TRBV20-1	many	TRBJ1-5	-	CSAYEGGVSNQPQHF	TGCAGTGCTTATGAAGGGGGTGTTAGCAATCAGCCCCAGCATTTT
TRBV6-5	-	TRBJ2-3	-	CASSRIASTDTQYF	TGTGCCAGCAGTCGCATAGCTAGCACAGATACGCAGTATTTT
TRBV12-3/TRBV12-4	few	TRBJ2-4	-	CASSLGQLAKNIQYF	TGTGCCAGCAGTTTAGGACAGTTAGCCAAAAACATTCAGTACTTC
TRBV5-1	few	TRBJ2-7	-	CASSLRPGASSYEQYF	TGCGCCAGCAGCTTACGTCCGGGGGCGAGCTCCTACGAGCAGTACTTC
TRBV12-3/TRBV12-4	-	TRBJ1-5	-	CASSFRGTINQPQHF	TGTGCCAGCAGTTTTAGGGGGACGATCAATCAGCCCCAGCATTTT
TRBV7-2	-	TRBJ2-7	TRBD1	CASSPFGQGIAEQYF	TGTGCCAGCAGCCCCTTCGGACAGGGCATCGCCGAGCAGTACTTC
TRBV12-3/TRBV12-4	few	TRBJ2-2	-	CASSLRSRGYYAGELFF	TGTGCCAGCAGTTTACGGTCCCGAGGGTATTACGCCGGGGAGCTGTTTTTT
TRBV12-3/TRBV12-4	-	TRBJ2-2	TRBD2	CASSLVLAGGPRELFF	TGTGCCAGCAGTTTAGTACTAGCGGGAGGGCCCCGGGAGCTGTTTTTT
TRBV7-3	-	TRBJ2-5	TRBD2	CASSLGRVAGARETQYF	TGTGCCAGCAGCTTGGGTCGGGTAGCGGGGGCACGAGAGACCCAGTACTTC
TRBV12-3/TRBV12-4	-	TRBJ2-5	-	CASSSLRGETQYF	TGTGCCAGCAGTTCACTAAGGGGTGAGACCCAGTACTTC
TRBV18	-	TRBJ2-3	-	CASLNSAGTDTQYF	TGTGCCAGCTTGAACAGCGCGGGCACAGATACGCAGTATTTT
TRBV28	few	TRBJ2-3	-	CASSPNVYSTDTQYF	TGTGCCAGCAGCCCTAACGTATATAGCACAGATACGCAGTATTTT
TRBV4-3	many	TRBJ2-7	-	CASSQDIRGGSYEQYF	TGCGCCAGCAGCCAAGATATTCGGGGCGGGTCCTACGAGCAGTACTTC
TRBV19	few	TRBJ1-4	-	CASSDQGGGNEKLFF	TGTGCCAGTAGTGACCAGGGCGGGGGTAATGAAAAACTGTTTTTT
TRBV12-3/TRBV12-4	few	TRBJ2-7	-	CASSLARTPYEQYF	TGTGCCAGCAGTTTGGCCAGGACGCCCTACGAGCAGTACTTC
TRBV5-5	few	TRBJ1-1	TRBD1	CASSFDRVNTEAFF	TGTGCCAGCAGCTTCGACAGGGTGAACACTGAAGCTTTCTTT
TRBV6-5	-	TRBJ2-7	TRBD1	CASSGPGQGQYEQYF	TGTGCCAGCAGTGGCCCGGGACAGGGGCAGTACGAGCAGTACTTC
TRBV2	few	TRBJ2-3	-	CASSGGGQGDTQYF	TGTGCCAGCAGTGGAGGGGGGCAGGGAGATACGCAGTATTTT
TRBV5-1	-	TRBJ1-2	-	CASSPDGVLGYTF	TGCGCCAGCAGCCCGGACGGCGTCCTAGGCTACACCTTC